These T cell receptor beta chains were read from a single sample in a study of T-cell reconstitution after alpha-beta-depleted transplantation in children. TCRdb re-analysed the PCR reads in MiXCR, keeping a single row per CDR3 protein. The sample holds hundreds of thousands of distinct CDR3 sequences, 10% to 13% seen once. The sample in question was PBMCs from the stem cell graft donor, obtained from the stem cell graft. Receptor source: a human donor who donated a stem cell graft to a child with acute myeloid leukemia. Each CDR3 is given with its conserved first and last residue. D genes are given only for firm matches. Only part of the rows carry a size: once, few, many, or a class if the clone is expanded.

>many|TRBV20-1|TRBJ2-7|14|TRBD2
TGCAGTGCTCAACTAGCGGGAGGAACCTACGAGCAGTACTTC
CSAQLAGGTYEQYF
>-|TRBV30|TRBJ2-3|16|TRBD2
TGTGCCTGGAGTACCGGACTAGCGGCTAGCACAGATACGCAGTATTTT
CAWSTGLAASTDTQYF
>many|TRBV7-3|TRBJ2-1|17|TRBD2
TGTGCCAGCAGTCCTAACACACTAGCGGGAGGCTACAATGAGCAGTTCTTC
CASSPNTLAGGYNEQFF
>-|TRBV7-9|TRBJ2-1|18|-
TGTGCCAGCAGCCGTAAGGTCGCCGGGCTAGCTTCCTACAATGAGCAGTTCTTC
CASSRKVAGLASYNEQFF
>few|TRBV20-1|TRBJ2-2|14|-
TGCAGTGCTAGACCCGGATTCAACACCGGGGAGCTGTTTTTT
CSARPGFNTGELFF
>-|TRBV4-2|TRBJ2-3|13|-
TGTGCCAGCAGGGGTTCGGGCGGCGATACGCAGTATTTT
CASRGSGGDTQYF
>few|TRBV5-1|TRBJ2-1|14|TRBD2
TGCGCCAGCAGCTTGGTTAGCGGGAGCTATGAGCAGTTCTTC
CASSLVSGSYEQFF
>many|TRBV6-2/TRBV6-3|TRBJ2-7|15|TRBD2
TGTGCCAGCAGTCCCCAGGGACTAGCGGGAGGCGAGCAGTACTTC
CASSPQGLAGGEQYF
>few|TRBV2|TRBJ2-1|13|TRBD2
TGTGCCAGCAGCGAGACTAGCGGGATGGGGCAGTTCTTC
CASSETSGMGQFF
>few|TRBV10-3|TRBJ2-1|13|TRBD2
TGTGCCATCAGGAGACTAGCGGACAATGAGCAGTTCTTC
CAIRRLADNEQFF
>few|TRBV7-2|TRBJ2-5|17|-
TGTGCCAGCAGCTCTAACAGTCTGGCGGACCGCCAAGAGACCCAGTACTTC
CASSSNSLADRQETQYF
>-|TRBV5-1|TRBJ2-7|14|-
TGCGTCAGCAGCTTGGGGGACGGCCTCTACGAGCAGTACTTC
CVSSLGDGLYEQYF
>-|TRBV18|TRBJ2-3|15|-
TGTGCCAGCTCACTTCCAGGGGGAGGAGTGGATACGCAGTATTTT
CASSLPGGGVDTQYF
>-|TRBV11-2|TRBJ2-2|15|-
TGTGCCAGCAGCCGAGGACAGACGAACACCGGGGAGCTGTTTTTT
CASSRGQTNTGELFF
>-|TRBV24-1|TRBJ2-4|18|-
TGTGCCACCAGTGATCGACAAGGACAGGGAGGGGCCAAAAACATTCAGTACTTC
CATSDRQGQGGAKNIQYF